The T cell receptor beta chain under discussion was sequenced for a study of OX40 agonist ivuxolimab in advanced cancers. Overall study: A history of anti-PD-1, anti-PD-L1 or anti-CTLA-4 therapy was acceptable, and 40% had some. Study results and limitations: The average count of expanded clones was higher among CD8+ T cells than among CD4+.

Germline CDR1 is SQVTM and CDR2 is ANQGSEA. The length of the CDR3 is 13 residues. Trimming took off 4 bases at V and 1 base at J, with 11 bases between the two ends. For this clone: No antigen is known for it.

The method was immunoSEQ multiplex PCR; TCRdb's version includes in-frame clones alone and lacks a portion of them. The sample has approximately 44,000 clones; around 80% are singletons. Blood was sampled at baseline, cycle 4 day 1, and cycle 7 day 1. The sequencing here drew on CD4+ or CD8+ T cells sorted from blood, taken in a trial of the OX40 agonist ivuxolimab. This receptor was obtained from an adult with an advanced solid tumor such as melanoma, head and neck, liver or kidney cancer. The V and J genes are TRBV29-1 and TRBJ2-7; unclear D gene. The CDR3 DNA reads TGCAGCGTTGCACCCCGGAGTTCCTACGAGCAGTACTTC. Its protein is CSVAPRSSYEQYF.